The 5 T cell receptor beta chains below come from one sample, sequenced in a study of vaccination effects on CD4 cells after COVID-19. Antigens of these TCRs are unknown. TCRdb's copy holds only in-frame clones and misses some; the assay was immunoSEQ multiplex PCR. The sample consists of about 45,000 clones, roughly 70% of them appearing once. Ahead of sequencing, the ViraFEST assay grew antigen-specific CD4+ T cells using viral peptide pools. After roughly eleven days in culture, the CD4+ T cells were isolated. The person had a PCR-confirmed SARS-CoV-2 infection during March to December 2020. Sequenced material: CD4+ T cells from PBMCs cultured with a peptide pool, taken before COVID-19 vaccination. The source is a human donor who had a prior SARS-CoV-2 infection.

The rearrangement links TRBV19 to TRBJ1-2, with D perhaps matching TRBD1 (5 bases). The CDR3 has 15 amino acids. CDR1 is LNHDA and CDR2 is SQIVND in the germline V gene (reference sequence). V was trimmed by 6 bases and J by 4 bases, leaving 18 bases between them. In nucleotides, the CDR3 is TGTGCCAGTAGCCGAAGACAGTCCGTAGTCTATGGCTACACCTTC. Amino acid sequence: CASSRRQSVVYGYTF.

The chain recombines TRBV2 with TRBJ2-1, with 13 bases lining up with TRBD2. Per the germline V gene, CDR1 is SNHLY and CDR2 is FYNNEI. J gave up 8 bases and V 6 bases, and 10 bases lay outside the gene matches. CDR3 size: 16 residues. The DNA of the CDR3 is TGTGCCAGCAGCCCTCAACTAGCGGGGGGGATCGATGAGCAGTTCTTC. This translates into CASSPQLAGGIDEQFF.

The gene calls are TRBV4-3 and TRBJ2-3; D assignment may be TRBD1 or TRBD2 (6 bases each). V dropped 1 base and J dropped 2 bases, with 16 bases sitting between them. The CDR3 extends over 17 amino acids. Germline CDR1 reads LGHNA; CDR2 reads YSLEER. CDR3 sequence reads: CASSQVGGHEDTDTQYF. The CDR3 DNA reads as TGCGCCAGCAGCCAAGTCGGGGGCCACGAAGACACAGATACGCAGTATTTT.

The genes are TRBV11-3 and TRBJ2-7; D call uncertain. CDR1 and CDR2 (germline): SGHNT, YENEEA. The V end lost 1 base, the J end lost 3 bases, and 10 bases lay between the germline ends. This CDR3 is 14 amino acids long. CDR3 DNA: TGTGCCAGCAGCTTAGGTGGGCATAGCTACGAGCAGTACTTC. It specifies CASSLGGHSYEQYF. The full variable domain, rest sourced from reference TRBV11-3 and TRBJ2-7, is EAGVVQSPRYKIIEKKQPVAFWCNPISGHNTLYWYLQNLGQGPELLIRYENEEAVDDSQLPKDRFSAERLKGVDSTLKIQPAELGDSAVYLCASSLGGHSYEQYFGPGTRLTVT.

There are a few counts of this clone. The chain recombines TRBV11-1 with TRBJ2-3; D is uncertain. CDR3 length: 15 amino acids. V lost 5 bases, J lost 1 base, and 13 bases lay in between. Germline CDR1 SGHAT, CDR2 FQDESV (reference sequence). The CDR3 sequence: CASSVPSLGTDTQYF. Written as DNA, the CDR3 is TGTGCCAGCAGCGTACCATCTCTCGGCACAGATACGCAGTATTTT. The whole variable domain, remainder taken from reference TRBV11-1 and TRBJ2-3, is EAEVAQSPRYKITEKSQAVAFWCDPISGHATLYWYRQILGQGPELLVQFQDESVVDDSQLPKDRFSAERLKGVDSTLKIQPAELGDSAMYLCASSVPSLGTDTQYFGPGTRLTVL.